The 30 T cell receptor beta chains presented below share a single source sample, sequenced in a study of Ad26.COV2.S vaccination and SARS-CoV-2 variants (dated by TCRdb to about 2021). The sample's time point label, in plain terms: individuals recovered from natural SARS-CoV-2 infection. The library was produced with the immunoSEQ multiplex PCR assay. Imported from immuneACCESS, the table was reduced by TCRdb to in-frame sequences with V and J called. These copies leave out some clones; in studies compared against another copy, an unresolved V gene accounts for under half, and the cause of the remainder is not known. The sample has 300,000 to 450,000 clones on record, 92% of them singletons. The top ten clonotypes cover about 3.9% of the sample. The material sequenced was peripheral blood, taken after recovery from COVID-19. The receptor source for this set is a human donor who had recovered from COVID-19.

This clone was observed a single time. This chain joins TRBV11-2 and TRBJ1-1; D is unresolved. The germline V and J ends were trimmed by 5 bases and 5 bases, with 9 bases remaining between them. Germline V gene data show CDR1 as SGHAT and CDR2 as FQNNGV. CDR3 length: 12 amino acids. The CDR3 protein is CASSLWDTEAFF. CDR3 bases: TGTGCCAGCAGCCTCTGGGATACTGAAGCTTTCTTT.

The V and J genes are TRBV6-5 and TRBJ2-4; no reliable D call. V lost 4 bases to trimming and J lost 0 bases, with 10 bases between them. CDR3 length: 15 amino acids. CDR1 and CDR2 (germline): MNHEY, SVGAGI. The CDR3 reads CASSSRTLAKNIQYF. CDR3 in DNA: TGTGCCAGCAGTTCCCGGACGTTAGCCAAAAACATTCAGTACTTC.

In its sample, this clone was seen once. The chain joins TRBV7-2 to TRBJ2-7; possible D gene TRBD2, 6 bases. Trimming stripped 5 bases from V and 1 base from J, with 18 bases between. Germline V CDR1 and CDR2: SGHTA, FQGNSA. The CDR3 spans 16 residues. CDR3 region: CASSTATGGHSYEQYF. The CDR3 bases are TGTGCCAGCAGCACTGCTACCGGGGGTCATTCCTACGAGCAGTACTTC. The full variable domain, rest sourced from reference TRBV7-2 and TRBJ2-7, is GAGVSQSPSNKVTEKGKDVELRCDPISGHTALYWYRQSLGQGLEFLIYFQGNSAPDKSGLPSDRFSAERTGGSVSTLTIQRTQQEDSAVYLCASSTATGGHSYEQYFGPGTRLTVT.

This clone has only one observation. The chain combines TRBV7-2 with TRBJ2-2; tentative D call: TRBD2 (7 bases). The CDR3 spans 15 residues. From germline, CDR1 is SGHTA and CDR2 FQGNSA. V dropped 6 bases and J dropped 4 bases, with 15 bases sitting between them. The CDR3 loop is CASRSGGGPTGELFF. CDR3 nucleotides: TGTGCCAGCAGATCGGGCGGGGGCCCCACCGGGGAGCTGTTTTTT.

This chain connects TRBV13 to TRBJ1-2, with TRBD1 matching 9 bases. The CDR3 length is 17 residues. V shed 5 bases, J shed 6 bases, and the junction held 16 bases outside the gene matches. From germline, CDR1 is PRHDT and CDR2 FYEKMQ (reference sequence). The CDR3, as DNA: TGTGCCAGCAGCAAGACCGGGACAGGGACCTCCGGGGATGGCTACACCTTC. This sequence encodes CASSKTGTGTSGDGYTF.

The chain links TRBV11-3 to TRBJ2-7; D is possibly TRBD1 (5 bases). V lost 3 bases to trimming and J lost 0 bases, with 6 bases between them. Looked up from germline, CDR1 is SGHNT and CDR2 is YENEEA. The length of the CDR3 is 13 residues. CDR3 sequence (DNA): TGTGCCAGCAGCTTGACAGCCTCCTACGAGCAGTACTTC. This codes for CASSLTASYEQYF.

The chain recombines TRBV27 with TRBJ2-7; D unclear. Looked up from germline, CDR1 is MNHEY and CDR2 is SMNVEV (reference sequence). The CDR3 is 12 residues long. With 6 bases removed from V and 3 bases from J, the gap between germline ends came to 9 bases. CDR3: CASSNGNYEQYF. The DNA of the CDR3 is TGTGCCAGCAGCAACGGTAACTACGAGCAGTACTTC.

The CDR3 nucleotides are TGTGCCACCAGCAGAGCCGTCGGGACAACGACCGGGGAGCTGTTTTTT. Translating it yields CATSRAVGTTTGELFF. The chain combines TRBV15 with TRBJ2-2; perhaps TRBD1 as D (6 bases). Trimming cost V 1 base and J 5 bases, with 14 bases left between them. The CDR3 spans 16 residues. The germline V gene encodes CDR1 LNHNV and CDR2 YYDKDF (reference sequence). The variable domain in full, completed from reference TRBV15 and TRBJ2-2, reads DAMVIQNPRYQVTQFGKPVTLSCSQTLNHNVMYWYQQKSSQAPKLLFHYYDKDFNNEADTPDNFQSRRPNTSFCFLDIRSPGLGDTAMYLCATSRAVGTTTGELFFGEGSRLTVL.

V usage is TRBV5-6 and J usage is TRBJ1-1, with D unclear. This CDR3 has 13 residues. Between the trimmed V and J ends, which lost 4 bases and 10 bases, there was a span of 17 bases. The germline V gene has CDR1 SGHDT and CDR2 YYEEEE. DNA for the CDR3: TGTGCCAGCAGCCCCCGCTACAACCGAGGAGCTTTCTTT. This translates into CASSPRYNRGAFF.

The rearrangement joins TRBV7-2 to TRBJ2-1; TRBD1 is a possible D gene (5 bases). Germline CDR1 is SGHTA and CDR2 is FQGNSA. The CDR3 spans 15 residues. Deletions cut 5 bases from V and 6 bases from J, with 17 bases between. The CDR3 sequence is CASSQQASMGNEQFF. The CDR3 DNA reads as TGTGCCAGCAGCCAACAGGCTAGTATGGGCAATGAGCAGTTCTTC.

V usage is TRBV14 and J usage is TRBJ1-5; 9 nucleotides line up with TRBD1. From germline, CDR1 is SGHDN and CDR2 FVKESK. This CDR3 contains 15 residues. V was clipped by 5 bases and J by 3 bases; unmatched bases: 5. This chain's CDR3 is CASSRGQGFNQPQHF. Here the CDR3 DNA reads TGTGCCAGCAGCAGGGGACAGGGTTTCAATCAGCCCCAGCATTTT.

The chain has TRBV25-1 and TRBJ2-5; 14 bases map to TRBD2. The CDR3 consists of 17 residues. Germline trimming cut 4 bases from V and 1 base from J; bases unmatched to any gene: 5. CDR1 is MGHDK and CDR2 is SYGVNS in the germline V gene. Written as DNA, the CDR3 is TGTGCCAGCAGTGGGGGACTAGCGGGAGCCTTCCAAGAGACCCAGTACTTC. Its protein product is CASSGGLAGAFQETQYF.

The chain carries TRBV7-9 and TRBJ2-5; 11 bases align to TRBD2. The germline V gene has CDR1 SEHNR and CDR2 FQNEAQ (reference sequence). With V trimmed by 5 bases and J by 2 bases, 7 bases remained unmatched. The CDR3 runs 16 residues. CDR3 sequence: CASSINLAGGQETQYF. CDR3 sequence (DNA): TGTGCCAGCAGCATTAATCTAGCGGGGGGTCAAGAGACCCAGTACTTC.

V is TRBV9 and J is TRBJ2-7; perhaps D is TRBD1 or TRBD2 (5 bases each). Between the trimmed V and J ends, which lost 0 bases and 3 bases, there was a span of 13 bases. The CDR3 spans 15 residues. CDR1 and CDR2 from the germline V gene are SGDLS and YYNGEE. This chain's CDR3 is CASSVGGTANYEQYF. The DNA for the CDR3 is TGTGCCAGCAGCGTAGGGGGGACCGCAAACTACGAGCAGTACTTC. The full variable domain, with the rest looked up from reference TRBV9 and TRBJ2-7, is DSGVTQTPKHLITATGQRVTLRCSPRSGDLSVYWYQQSLDQGLQFLIQYYNGEERAKGNILERFSAQQFPDLHSELNLSSLELGDSALYFCASSVGGTANYEQYFGPGTRLTVT.

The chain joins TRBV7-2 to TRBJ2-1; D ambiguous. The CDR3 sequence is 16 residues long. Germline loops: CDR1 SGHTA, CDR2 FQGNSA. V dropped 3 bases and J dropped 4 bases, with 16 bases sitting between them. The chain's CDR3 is CASSLGTGSLYNEQFF. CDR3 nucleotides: TGTGCCAGCAGCTTGGGAACCGGTAGCCTATACAATGAGCAGTTCTTC.

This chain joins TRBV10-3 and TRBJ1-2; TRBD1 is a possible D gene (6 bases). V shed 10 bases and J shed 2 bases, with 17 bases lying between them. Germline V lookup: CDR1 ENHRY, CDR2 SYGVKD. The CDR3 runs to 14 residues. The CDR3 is CATRTATSNYGYTF. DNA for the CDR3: TGTGCCACCCGGACAGCCACCTCGAACTATGGCTACACCTTC.

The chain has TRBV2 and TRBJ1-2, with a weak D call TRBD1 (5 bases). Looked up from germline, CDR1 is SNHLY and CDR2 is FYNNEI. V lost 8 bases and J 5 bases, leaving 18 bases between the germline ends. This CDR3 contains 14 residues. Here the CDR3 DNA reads TGTGCCAGCTCCGAGACGACAGAAACGTATGGCTACACCTTC. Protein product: CASSETTETYGYTF.

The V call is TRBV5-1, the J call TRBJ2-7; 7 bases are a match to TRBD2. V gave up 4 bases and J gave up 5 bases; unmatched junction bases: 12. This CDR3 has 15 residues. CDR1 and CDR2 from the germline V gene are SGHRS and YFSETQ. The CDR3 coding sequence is TGCGCCAGCAGCGCCGGGACTACCCTATTCGACGAGCAGTACTTC. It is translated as CASSAGTTLFDEQYF. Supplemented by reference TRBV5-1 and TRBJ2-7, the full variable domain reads KAGVTQTPRYLIKTRGQQVTLSCSPISGHRSVSWYQQTPGQGLQFLFEYFSETQRNKGNFPGRFSGRQFSNSRSEMNVSTLELGDSALYLCASSAGTTLFDEQYFGPGTRLTVT.

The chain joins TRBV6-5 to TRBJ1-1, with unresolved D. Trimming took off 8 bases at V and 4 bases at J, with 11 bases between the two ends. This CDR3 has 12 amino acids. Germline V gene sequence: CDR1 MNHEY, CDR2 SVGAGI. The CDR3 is CASGRVGTEAFF. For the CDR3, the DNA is TGTGCCAGCGGGCGCGTGGGCACTGAAGCTTTCTTT.

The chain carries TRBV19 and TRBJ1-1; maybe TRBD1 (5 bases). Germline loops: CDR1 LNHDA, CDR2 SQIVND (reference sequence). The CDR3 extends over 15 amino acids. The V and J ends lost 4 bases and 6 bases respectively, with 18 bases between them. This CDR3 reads CASSTLGRGFAEAFF. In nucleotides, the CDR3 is TGTGCCAGTAGTACCTTGGGGCGGGGGTTCGCTGAAGCTTTCTTT.

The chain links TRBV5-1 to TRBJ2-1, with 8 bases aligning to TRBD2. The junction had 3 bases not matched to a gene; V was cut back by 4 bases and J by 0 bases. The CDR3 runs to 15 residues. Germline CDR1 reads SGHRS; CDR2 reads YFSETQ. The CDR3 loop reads CASSDSGVSYNEQFF. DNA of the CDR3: TGCGCCAGCAGCGATAGCGGGGTCTCCTACAATGAGCAGTTCTTC.

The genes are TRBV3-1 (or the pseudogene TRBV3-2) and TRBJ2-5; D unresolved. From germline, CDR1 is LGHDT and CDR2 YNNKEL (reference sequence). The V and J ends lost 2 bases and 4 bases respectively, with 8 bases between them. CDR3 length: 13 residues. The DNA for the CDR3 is TGTGCCAGCAGCCAAATTCATGCAGAGACCCAGTACTTC. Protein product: CASSQIHAETQYF.

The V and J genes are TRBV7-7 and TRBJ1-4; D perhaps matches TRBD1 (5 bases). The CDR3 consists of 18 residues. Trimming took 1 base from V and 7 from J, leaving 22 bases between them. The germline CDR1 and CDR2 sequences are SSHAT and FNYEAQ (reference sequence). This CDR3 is CASSLGPGREDGGEKLFF. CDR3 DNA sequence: TGTGCCAGCAGCTTAGGACCGGGCAGGGAGGACGGCGGTGAAAAACTGTTTTTT.

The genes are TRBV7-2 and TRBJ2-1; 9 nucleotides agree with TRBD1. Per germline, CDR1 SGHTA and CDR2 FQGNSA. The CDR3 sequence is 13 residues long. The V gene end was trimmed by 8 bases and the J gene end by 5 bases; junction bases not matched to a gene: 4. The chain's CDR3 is CASAQGANNEQFF. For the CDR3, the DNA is TGTGCCAGCGCACAGGGGGCCAACAATGAGCAGTTCTTC.

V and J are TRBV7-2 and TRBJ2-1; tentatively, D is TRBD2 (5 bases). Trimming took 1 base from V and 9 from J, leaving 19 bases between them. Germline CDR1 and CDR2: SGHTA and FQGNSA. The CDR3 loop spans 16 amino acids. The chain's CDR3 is CASSLGVGRRSGEQFF. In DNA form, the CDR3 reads TGTGCCAGCAGCTTAGGCGTCGGGCGGAGGTCAGGTGAGCAGTTCTTC.

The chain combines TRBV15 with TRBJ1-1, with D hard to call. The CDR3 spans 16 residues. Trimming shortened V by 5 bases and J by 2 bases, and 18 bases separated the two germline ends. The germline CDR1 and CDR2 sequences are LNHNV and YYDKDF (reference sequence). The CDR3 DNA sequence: TGTGCCACCAGCCGTATCCTAGGACCGATAAACACTGAAGCTTTCTTT. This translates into CATSRILGPINTEAFF.

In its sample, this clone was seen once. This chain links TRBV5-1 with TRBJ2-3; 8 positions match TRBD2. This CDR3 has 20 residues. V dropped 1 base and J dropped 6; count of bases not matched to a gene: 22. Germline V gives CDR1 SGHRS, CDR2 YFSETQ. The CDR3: CASSLLAGGLTARGWDTQYF. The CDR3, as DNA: TGCGCCAGCAGCTTGCTGGCGGGGGGACTCACTGCACGGGGCTGGGATACGCAGTATTTT.

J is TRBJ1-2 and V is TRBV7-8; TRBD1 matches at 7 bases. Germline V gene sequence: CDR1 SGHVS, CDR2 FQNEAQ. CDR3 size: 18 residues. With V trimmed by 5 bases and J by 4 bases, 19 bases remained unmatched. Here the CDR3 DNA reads TGTGCCAGCAGCGTCAAAGCGCCGGGGGACAGTCACTTCTATGGCTACACCTTC. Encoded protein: CASSVKAPGDSHFYGYTF. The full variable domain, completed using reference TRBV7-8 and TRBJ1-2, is GAGVSQSPRYKVAKRGQDVALRCDPISGHVSLFWYQQALGQGPEFLTYFQNEAQLDKSGLPSDRFFAERPEGSVSTLKIQRTQQEDSAVYLCASSVKAPGDSHFYGYTFGSGTRLTVV.

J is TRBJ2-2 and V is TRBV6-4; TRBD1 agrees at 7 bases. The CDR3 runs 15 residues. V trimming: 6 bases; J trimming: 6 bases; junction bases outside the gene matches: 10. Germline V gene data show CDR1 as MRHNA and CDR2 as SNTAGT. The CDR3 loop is CASRETGRASGELFF. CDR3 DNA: TGTGCCAGCAGAGAGACAGGGCGAGCGTCCGGGGAGCTGTTTTTT.

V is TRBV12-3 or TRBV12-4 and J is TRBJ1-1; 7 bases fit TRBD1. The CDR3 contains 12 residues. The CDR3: CSSRGGATEAFF. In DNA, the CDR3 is TGTTCGTCCAGGGGGGGCGCGACGGAAGCTTTCTTT.